This is a list of T cell receptor beta chains from one sample in a study of blood T cells in healthy people across ages. In TCRdb, the 5' RACE reads were re-called with MiXCR into one record per CDR3 protein. The table lists approximately 1.5 million distinct CDR3 sequences, less than 45% of them singletons. What was sequenced was blood. All receptors derive from a woman younger than 35 in good health. CDR3s include the opening cysteine and the closing phenylalanine or tryptophan. The D gene is left open where the match is weak. Some rows have no size entry. The others give once, few or many, or a class for an expanded clone.

CDR3 length: 15
V gene: TRBV2
D gene: -
J gene: TRBJ2-7
clone size: -
CDR3 DNA: TGTGCCAGCAGTGAGCAGGCTCCTGGGCCATACGAGCAGTACTTC
CDR3 protein: CASSEQAPGPYEQYF

CDR3 length: 15
V gene: TRBV29-1
D gene: -
J gene: TRBJ2-5
clone size: -
CDR3 DNA: TGCAGCGCCAATCACCTTACAGAGTACCAAGAGACCCAGTACTTC
CDR3 protein: CSANHLTEYQETQYF

CDR3 length: 15
V gene: TRBV3-1
D gene: TRBD1
J gene: TRBJ1-4
clone size: -
CDR3 DNA: TGTGCCAGCAGCCGAAACAGGGGAACTAATGAAAAACTGTTTTTT
CDR3 protein: CASSRNRGTNEKLFF

CDR3 length: 11
V gene: TRBV14
D gene: -
J gene: TRBJ2-7
clone size: few
CDR3 DNA: TGTGCCAGCAGCCAGAACGGCGAGCAGTACTTC
CDR3 protein: CASSQNGEQYF

CDR3 length: 17
V gene: TRBV4-1
D gene: -
J gene: TRBJ2-2
clone size: -
CDR3 DNA: TGCGCCAGCAGCCAAGATGAAGTCTTACGGAACACCGGGGAGCTGTTTTTT
CDR3 protein: CASSQDEVLRNTGELFF

CDR3 length: 14
V gene: TRBV6-6
D gene: -
J gene: TRBJ1-2
clone size: few
CDR3 DNA: TGTGCCAGCACCCTACCACGGTTGGACGATGGCTACACCTTC
CDR3 protein: CASTLPRLDDGYTF

CDR3 length: 13
V gene: TRBV7-9
D gene: TRBD2
J gene: TRBJ2-1
clone size: -
CDR3 DNA: TGTGCCAGCAGCGGGACTAGCCTAGATGAGCAGTTCTTC
CDR3 protein: CASSGTSLDEQFF

CDR3 length: 15
V gene: TRBV7-9
D gene: TRBD1
J gene: TRBJ2-7
clone size: few
CDR3 DNA: TGTGCCAGCAGCCGTGACGGGACAGGGTTACACGAGCAGTACTTC
CDR3 protein: CASSRDGTGLHEQYF

CDR3 length: 15
V gene: TRBV4-3
D gene: -
J gene: TRBJ1-4
clone size: -
CDR3 DNA: TGCGCCAGCAGCCAAGTGCGGGGCTGGGCTGAAAAACTGTTTTTT
CDR3 protein: CASSQVRGWAEKLFF

CDR3 length: 16
V gene: TRBV10-3
D gene: TRBD2
J gene: TRBJ2-1
clone size: -
CDR3 DNA: TGTGCCATCAGTGAGTCGGGGCGGGAGCGGGCAGGTGAGCAGTTCTTC
CDR3 protein: CAISESGRERAGEQFF

CDR3 length: 13
V gene: TRBV10-1
D gene: -
J gene: TRBJ2-1
clone size: many
CDR3 DNA: TGCGCCAGCAGTGAGGGGGACCACAATGAGCAGTTCTTC
CDR3 protein: CASSEGDHNEQFF

CDR3 length: 14
V gene: TRBV27
D gene: TRBD2
J gene: TRBJ2-1
clone size: -
CDR3 DNA: TGTGCCAGCAGTTCGACTAGCGGCCAAGAGACCCAGTTCTTC
CDR3 protein: CASSSTSGQETQFF

CDR3 length: 15
V gene: TRBV4-3
D gene: -
J gene: TRBJ2-7
clone size: few
CDR3 DNA: TGCGCCAGCAGCCAAGAATTACTAGCCTCCTACGAGCAGTACTTC
CDR3 protein: CASSQELLASYEQYF

CDR3 length: 14
V gene: TRBV10-3
D gene: -
J gene: TRBJ2-1
clone size: few
CDR3 DNA: TGTGCCATCGGGCAGTGGAAAACCGGGAATGAGCAGTTCTTC
CDR3 protein: CAIGQWKTGNEQFF

CDR3 length: 15
V gene: TRBV2
D gene: -
J gene: TRBJ2-5
clone size: -
CDR3 DNA: TGTGCCAGCAGTGTCCAGGGGTCTAGAGAAGAGACCCAGTACTTC
CDR3 protein: CASSVQGSREETQYF

CDR3 length: 16
V gene: TRBV18
D gene: -
J gene: TRBJ2-1
clone size: once
CDR3 DNA: TGTGCCAGCTCACCAATCGGCCAGGGGACCTACAATGAGCAGTTCTTC
CDR3 protein: CASSPIGQGTYNEQFF

CDR3 length: 14
V gene: TRBV28
D gene: -
J gene: TRBJ2-7
clone size: -
CDR3 DNA: TGTGCCAGCAGCATCGACAGGAGGTCCTACGAGCAGTACTTC
CDR3 protein: CASSIDRRSYEQYF

CDR3 length: 13
V gene: TRBV5-1
D gene: -
J gene: TRBJ2-4
clone size: few
CDR3 DNA: TGCGCCAGCAGCCTTAGAGGTGAAAACATTCAGTACTTC
CDR3 protein: CASSLRGENIQYF

CDR3 length: 16
V gene: TRBV6-2/TRBV6-3
D gene: -
J gene: TRBJ2-1
clone size: few
CDR3 DNA: TGTGCCAGCAGTTACTCGACTATGAGCTCCTACAATGAGCAGTTCTTC
CDR3 protein: CASSYSTMSSYNEQFF

CDR3 length: 14
V gene: TRBV27
D gene: TRBD1
J gene: TRBJ2-7
clone size: -
CDR3 DNA: TGTGCCAGCAAGCAACAGGGGGTTCCCTACGAGCAGTACTTC
CDR3 protein: CASKQQGVPYEQYF

CDR3 length: 16
V gene: TRBV4-3
D gene: -
J gene: TRBJ1-2
clone size: -
CDR3 DNA: TGCGCCAGCAGCCAAGAGGTTCGAGGGCTGAACTATGGATACACCTTC
CDR3 protein: CASSQEVRGLNYGYTF

CDR3 length: 15
V gene: TRBV6-2/TRBV6-3
D gene: -
J gene: TRBJ1-5
clone size: few
CDR3 DNA: TGTGCCAGCAGTTACCGGCAGAATAGCAATCAGCCCCAGCATTTT
CDR3 protein: CASSYRQNSNQPQHF

CDR3 length: 15
V gene: TRBV6-6
D gene: TRBD1
J gene: TRBJ2-3
clone size: few
CDR3 DNA: TGTGCCAGCAGTCACCACCGGGACAGGGGAGATACGCAGTATTTT
CDR3 protein: CASSHHRDRGDTQYF

CDR3 length: 14
V gene: TRBV9
D gene: -
J gene: TRBJ2-2
clone size: -
CDR3 DNA: TGTGCCAGCAGCGTAGGGTCAGGGACCGGGGAGCTGTTTTTT
CDR3 protein: CASSVGSGTGELFF